This T cell receptor (beta chain) was recovered during a study of blood T cell repertoires in COVID-19. Study overall: T cells, B-cell-depleted T cells, or PBMCs provided the cDNA or gDNA that served as material.

Recruited during active infection, patients (from Seattle) were subsequently followed longitudinally. Germline V gene sequence: CDR1 GTSNPN, CDR2 SVGIG (reference sequence). CDR3 length: 20 amino acids. V lost 1 base, J lost 2 bases, and 26 bases lay in between. Only in-frame clones appear in the TCRdb table, and some are missing; sequencing was by immunoSEQ multiplex PCR. The sample consists of approximately 180,000 clones, approximately 87% of them appearing once. The origin of this receptor is a person aged 65-85 years with COVID-19, enrolled during active disease. This chain joins TRBV30 and TRBJ1-4; TRBD1 might be the D (5 bases). The sample taken for sequencing was peripheral blood. As DNA, the CDR3 is TGTGCCTGGAGTGAGGGGACTTTTGGGCCTCGAGTTTCGACTAATGAAAAACTGTTTTTT. Translated: CAWSEGTFGPRVSTNEKLFF. Full variable domain (remainder filled in from reference TRBV30 and TRBJ1-4): SQTIHQWPATLVQPVGSPLSLECTVEGTSNPNLYWYRQAAGRGLQLLFYSVGIGQISSEVPQNLSASRPQDRQFILSSKKLLLSDSGFYLCAWSEGTFGPRVSTNEKLFFGSGTQLSVL.